Listed below are T cell receptor beta chains from one sample, sequenced in a study of T cells in Graves' hyperthyroidism and ophthalmopathy. In TCRdb, the multiplex PCR reads were re-called with MiXCR into one record per CDR3 protein. Among 300,000 to 500,000 distinct CDR3 sequences listed, over 13% were seen once. Material for sequencing was blood. The receptors here all came from a man over 45 with Graves' ophthalmopathy. Both conserved end residues are part of each CDR3. Some rows mark clone size as missing; the rest say once, few, many or name a class of expanded clone.

v_gene	abundance	j_gene	CDR3aa
TRBV5-1	many	TRBJ2-7	CASSEMTGSGKQYF
TRBV20-1	many	TRBJ2-2	CSARDRTNTGELFF
TRBV2	many	TRBJ2-3	CASRESVVGTDTQYF
TRBV20-1	many	TRBJ2-4	CSAFFPVVKNIQYF
TRBV18	many	TRBJ2-7	CASSRETSYEQYF
TRBV5-6	many	TRBJ2-3	CASSSRLATDTQYF
TRBV6-1	few	TRBJ2-1	CASSDWGSYNEQFF
TRBV11-2	many	TRBJ2-7	CASSPSGQEITYEQYF
TRBV5-1	few	TRBJ2-1	CASSTEQVPLSYNEQFF
TRBV19	.	TRBJ1-1	CASSSVGGATEAFF
TRBV4-1	once	TRBJ1-5	CASSRIPQGIQPQHF
TRBV10-1	few	TRBJ2-1	CASSESGSGRSEQFF
TRBV20-1	many	TRBJ2-1	CSASGDSGGSPSEQFF
TRBV11-2	many	TRBJ2-6	CASSLDGVSGANVLTF
TRBV27	many	TRBJ1-1	CASSSGTDSYAEAFF
TRBV30	many	TRBJ1-1	CAWSPTPAVTEAFF